Ten or more counts support the clone carrying this T cell receptor beta chain. The entry originates in a study of T cells in Graves' hyperthyroidism and ophthalmopathy. TCR beta CDR3 regions were amplified from RNA transcripts. The HTBI primer set was used in a first-round RT-PCR of the TCR CDR3. Each CDR3 protein is one row after TCRdb ran MiXCR on the multiplex PCR reads. This sample yields about 640,000 distinct CDR3 sequences, of which around 20% are seen a single time; under 35% belongs to the top ten. V lost 5 bases and J lost 7, with 11 bases in between. The germline CDR1 and CDR2 sequences are MDHEN and SYDVKM. This CDR3 comprises 12 residues.

This clonotype was obtained from a man aged 30 to 45 with Graves' ophthalmopathy. The sequenced sample consisted of blood. J is TRBJ2-5 and V is TRBV28, with a possible D match to TRBD2 (6 bases). The CDR3, as DNA: TGTGCCAGCAGTGCGGGACGGGTGACCCAGTACTTC. The encoded protein is CASSAGRVTQYF. The entire variable domain, with the rest obtained from reference TRBV28 and TRBJ2-5, is as follows: DVKVTQSSRYLVKRTGEKVFLECVQDMDHENMFWYRQDPGLGLRLIYFSYDVKMKEKGDIPEGYSVSREKKERFSLILESASTNQTSMYLCASSAGRVTQYFGPGTRLLVL.